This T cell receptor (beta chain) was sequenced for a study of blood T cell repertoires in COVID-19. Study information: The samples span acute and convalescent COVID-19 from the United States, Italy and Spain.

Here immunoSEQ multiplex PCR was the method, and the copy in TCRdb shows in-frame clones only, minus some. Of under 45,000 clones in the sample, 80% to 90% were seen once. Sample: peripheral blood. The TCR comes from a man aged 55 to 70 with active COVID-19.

The CDR3 here is CASSPTTGQGEADTQYF. DNA for the CDR3: TGTGCCAGCTCTCCAACTACGGGACAGGGGGAAGCAGATACGCAGTATTTT. The J gene is TRBJ2-3, the V gene TRBV18, with 11 bases identical to TRBD1. V was pared by 6 bases and J by 4 bases, with 12 bases of the junction left unmatched. Germline V gene data show CDR1 as KGHSH and CDR2 as LQKENI. This CDR3 has 17 amino acids.